This T cell receptor (beta chain) was retrieved from a study of molecular identifiers for immune sequencing clone quantification. Both previously described methods and listed TCR primers were employed to make bulk TCR libraries. TCRdb redid the calling of the PCR reads with MiXCR, one entry per CDR3 protein. Among about 640,000 distinct CDR3 sequences listed, nearly 20% were seen once. In germline, CDR1 is DFQATT, CDR2 SNEGSKA (reference sequence). The CDR3 has 14 residues. The ends were cut back, 3 bases at V and 2 bases at J, with 14 bases in the middle. This clonotype was seen at least ten times. Material: naive CD8+ T cells from blood, with Jurkat cell RNA spiked in. This sample's subset: FACS-sorted CD8+CD4-CCR7+CD45RA+ naive T cells. The gene calls are TRBV20-1 and TRBJ2-7; D call uncertain. This clonotype was obtained from a human donor in good health. Some libraries in this study had Jurkat cell RNA spiked in. Here the CDR3 reads CSARVFTATYEQYF. CDR3 nucleotide sequence: TGCAGTGCTAGGGTTTTTACCGCAACCTACGAGCAGTACTTC.